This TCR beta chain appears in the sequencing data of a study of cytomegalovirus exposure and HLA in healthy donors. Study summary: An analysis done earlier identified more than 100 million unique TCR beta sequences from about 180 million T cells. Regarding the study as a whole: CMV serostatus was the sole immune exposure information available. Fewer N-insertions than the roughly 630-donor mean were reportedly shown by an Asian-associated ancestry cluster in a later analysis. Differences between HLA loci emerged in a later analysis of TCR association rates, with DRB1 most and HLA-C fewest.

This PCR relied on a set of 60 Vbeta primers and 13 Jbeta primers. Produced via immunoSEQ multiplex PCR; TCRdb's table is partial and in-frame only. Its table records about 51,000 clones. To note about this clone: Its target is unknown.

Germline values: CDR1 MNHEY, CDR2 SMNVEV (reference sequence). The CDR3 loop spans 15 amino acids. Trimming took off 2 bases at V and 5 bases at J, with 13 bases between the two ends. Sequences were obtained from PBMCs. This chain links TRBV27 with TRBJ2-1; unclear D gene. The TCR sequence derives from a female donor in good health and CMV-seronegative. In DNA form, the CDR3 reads TGTGCCAGCAGTTTACTGGGCAGCCCCGACAATGAGCAGTTCTTC. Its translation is CASSLLGSPDNEQFF.